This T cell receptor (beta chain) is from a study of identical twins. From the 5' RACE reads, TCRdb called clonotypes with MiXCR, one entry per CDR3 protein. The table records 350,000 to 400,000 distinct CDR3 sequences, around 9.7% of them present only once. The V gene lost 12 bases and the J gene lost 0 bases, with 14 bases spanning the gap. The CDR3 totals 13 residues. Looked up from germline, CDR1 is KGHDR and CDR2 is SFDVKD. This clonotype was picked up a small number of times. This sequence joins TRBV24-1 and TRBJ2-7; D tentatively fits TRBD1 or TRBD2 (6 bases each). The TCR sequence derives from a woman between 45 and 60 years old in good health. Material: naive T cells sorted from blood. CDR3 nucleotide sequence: TGTGCCCTAGGGGGGTCATACTCCTACGAGCAGTACGTC. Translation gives CALGGSYSYEQYV.